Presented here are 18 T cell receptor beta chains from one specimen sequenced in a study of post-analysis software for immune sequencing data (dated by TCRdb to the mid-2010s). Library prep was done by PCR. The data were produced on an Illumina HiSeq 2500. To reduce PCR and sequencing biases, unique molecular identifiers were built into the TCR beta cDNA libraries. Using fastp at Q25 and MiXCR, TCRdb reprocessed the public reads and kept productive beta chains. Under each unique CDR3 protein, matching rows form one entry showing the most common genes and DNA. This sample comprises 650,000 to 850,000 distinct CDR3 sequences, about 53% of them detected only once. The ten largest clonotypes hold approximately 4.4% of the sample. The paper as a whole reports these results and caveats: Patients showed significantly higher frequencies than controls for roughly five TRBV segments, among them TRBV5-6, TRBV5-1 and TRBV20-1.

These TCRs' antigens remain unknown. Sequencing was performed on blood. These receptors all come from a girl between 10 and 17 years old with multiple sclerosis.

CDR3 in DNA: TGTGCCAGCAGCCCGGGACTCCCGTCCTACGAGCAGTACTTC. The encoded protein is CASSPGLPSYEQYF. The genes are TRBV27 and TRBJ2-1; perhaps TRBD2 as D (6 bases). The DNA end favors TRBJ2-7, so the J call may be wrong. The CDR3 is 14 residues long. The germline gives CDR1 MNHEY, CDR2 SMNVEV (reference sequence).

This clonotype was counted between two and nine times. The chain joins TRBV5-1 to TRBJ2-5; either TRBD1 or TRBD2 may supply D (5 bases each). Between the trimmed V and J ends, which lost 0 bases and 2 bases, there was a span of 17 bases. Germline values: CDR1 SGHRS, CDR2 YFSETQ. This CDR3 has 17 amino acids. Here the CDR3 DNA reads TGCGCCAGCAGCTTGGAAGTTTCGGGACGTCTTCAAGAGACCCAGTACTTC. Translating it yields CASSLEVSGRLQETQYF.

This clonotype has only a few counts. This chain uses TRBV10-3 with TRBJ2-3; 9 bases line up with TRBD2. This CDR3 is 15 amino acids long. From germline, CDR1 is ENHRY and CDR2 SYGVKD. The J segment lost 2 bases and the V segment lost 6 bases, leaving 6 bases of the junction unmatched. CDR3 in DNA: TGTGCCATCAGGAAAGCGGGAGGATCCACAGATACGCAGTATTTT. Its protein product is CAIRKAGGSTDTQYF.

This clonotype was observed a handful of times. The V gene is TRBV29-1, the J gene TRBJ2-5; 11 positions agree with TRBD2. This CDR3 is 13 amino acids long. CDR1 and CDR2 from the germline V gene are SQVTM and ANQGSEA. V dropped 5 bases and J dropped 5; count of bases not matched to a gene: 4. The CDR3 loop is CSVTTSGAETQYF. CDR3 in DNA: TGCAGCGTTACGACTAGCGGGGCGGAGACCCAGTACTTC. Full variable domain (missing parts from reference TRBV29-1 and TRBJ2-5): SAVISQKPSRDICQRGTSLTIQCQVDSQVTMMFWYRQQPGQSLTLIATANQGSEATYESGFVIDKFPISRPNLTFSTLTVSNMSPEDSSIYLCSVTTSGAETQYFGPGTRLLVL.

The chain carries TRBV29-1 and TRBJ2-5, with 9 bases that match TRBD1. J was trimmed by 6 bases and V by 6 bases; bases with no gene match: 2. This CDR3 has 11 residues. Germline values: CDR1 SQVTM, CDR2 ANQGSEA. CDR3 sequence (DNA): TGCAGCGTGGGACAGGGACAGACCCAGTACTTC. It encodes CSVGQGQTQYF.

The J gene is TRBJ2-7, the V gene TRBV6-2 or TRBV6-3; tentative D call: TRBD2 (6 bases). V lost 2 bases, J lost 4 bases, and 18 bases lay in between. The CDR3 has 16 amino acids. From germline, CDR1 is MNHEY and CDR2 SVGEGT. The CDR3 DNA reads TGTGCCAGCAGTTACCCCCTCGGCGCGGGGTCTTACGAGCAGTACTTC. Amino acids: CASSYPLGAGSYEQYF.

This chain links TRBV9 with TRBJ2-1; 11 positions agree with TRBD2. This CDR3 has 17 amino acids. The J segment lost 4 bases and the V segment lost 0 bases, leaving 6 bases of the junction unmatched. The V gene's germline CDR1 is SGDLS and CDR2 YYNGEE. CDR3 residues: CASSVGVSGRGYNEQFF. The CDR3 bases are TGTGCCAGCAGCGTAGGGGTTAGCGGGAGGGGATACAATGAGCAGTTCTTC.

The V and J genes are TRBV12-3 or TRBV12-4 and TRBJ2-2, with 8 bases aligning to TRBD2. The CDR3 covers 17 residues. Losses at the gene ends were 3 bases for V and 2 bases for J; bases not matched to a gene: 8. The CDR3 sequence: CASSFRGGRSNTGELFF. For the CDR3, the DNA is TGTGCCAGCAGTTTTAGGGGCGGGAGGAGCAACACCGGGGAGCTGTTTTTT.

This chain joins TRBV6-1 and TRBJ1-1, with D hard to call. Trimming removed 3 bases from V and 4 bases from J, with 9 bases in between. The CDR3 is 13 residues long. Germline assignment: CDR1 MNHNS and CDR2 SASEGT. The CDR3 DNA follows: TGTGCCAGCAGTGACGCCCGGGGCACTGAAGCTTTCTTT. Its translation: CASSDARGTEAFF.

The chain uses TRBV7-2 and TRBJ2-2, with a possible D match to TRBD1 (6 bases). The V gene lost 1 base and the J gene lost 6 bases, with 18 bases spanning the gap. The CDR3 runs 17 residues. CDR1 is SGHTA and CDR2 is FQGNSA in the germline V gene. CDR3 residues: CASSLDSLQGKAGELFF. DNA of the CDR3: TGTGCCAGCAGCTTAGACTCTCTACAGGGTAAAGCCGGGGAGCTGTTTTTT.

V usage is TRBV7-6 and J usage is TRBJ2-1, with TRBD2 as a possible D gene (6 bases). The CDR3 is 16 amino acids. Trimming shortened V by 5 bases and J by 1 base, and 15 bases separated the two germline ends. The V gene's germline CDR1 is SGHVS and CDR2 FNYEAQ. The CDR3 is CASSGRSSGSYNEQFF. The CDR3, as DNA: TGTGCCAGCAGCGGTCGTAGTAGCGGATCCTACAATGAGCAGTTCTTC.

DNA for the CDR3: TGTGCTAGTGGTTTCCTACTAGCGCCTAGCACAGATACGCAGTATTTT. Translated, it gives CASGFLLAPSTDTQYF. The chain employs TRBV12-5 and TRBJ2-3, with 7 bases fitting TRBD2. Trimming at V came to 3 bases and at J to 0 bases, leaving 6 bases not matched to a gene. CDR3 length: 16 amino acids. Germline loops: CDR1 LGHNT, CDR2 FRNRAP.

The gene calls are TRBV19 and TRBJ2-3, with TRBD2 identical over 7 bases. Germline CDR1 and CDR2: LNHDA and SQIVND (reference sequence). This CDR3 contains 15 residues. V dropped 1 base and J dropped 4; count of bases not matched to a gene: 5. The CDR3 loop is CASSIGGRAPDTQYF. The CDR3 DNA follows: TGTGCCAGTAGTATAGGAGGGAGGGCCCCAGATACGCAGTATTTT.

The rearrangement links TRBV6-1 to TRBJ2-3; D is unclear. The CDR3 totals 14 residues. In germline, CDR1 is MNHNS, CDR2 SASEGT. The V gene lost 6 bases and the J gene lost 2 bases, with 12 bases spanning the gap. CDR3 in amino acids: CASRTRVDTDTQYF. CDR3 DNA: TGTGCCAGCAGAACCCGGGTAGACACAGATACGCAGTATTTT.

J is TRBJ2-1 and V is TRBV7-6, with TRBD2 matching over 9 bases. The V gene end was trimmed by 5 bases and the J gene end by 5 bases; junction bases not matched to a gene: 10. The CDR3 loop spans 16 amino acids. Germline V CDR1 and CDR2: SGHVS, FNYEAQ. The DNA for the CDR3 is TGTGCCAGCAGCCCAATTAGCGGGAGAGTCGACAATGAGCAGTTCTTC. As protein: CASSPISGRVDNEQFF.

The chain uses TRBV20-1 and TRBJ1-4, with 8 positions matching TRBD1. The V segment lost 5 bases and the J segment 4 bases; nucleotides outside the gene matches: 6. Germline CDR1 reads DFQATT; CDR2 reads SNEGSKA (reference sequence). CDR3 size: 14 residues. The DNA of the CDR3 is TGCAGTGCTCCACAGGGGGTGATTAATGAAAAACTGTTTTTT. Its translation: CSAPQGVINEKLFF.

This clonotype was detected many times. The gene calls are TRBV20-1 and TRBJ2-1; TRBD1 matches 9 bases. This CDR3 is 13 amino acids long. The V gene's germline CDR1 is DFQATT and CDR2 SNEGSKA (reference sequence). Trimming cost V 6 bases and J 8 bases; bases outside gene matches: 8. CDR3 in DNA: TGCAGTGCCCTGACAGGGGGAGGCCATGAGCAGTTCTTC. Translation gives CSALTGGGHEQFF.

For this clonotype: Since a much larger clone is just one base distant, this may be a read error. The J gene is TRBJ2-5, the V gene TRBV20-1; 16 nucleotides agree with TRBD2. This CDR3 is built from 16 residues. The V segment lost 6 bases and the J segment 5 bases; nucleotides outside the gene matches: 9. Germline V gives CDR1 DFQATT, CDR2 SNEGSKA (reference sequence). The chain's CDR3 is CSAGGTSGRGWETQYF. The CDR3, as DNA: TGCAGTGCGGGAGGGACTAGCGGGAGGGGTTGGGAGACCCAGTACTTC.